This is a list of T cell receptor beta chains from one sample in a study of blood T cell repertoires in COVID-19. Sequencing used immunoSEQ multiplex PCR; TCRdb keeps in-frame clones, though not all of them. In the table there are 59,000 or so clones, less than 75% of which are singletons. Sequences were obtained from peripheral blood. The receptors derive from a woman aged 45 to 65 with active or convalescent COVID-19. The CDR3 runs from the conserved cysteine through the conserved F or W. D genes are given only for firm matches. A clone size is listed for some rows: how often the clone was seen (once, few, many), or a class if it is expanded.

j_gene	v_gene	len	d_gene	abundance	CDR3aa	CDR3nt
TRBJ2-2	TRBV19	15	-	-	CASSIIHGNTGELFF	TGTGCCAGTAGTATAATCCACGGGAACACCGGGGAGCTGTTTTTT
TRBJ1-5	TRBV19	13	-	-	CAVSGDVSQPQHF	TGTGCCGTCTCAGGGGATGTGAGTCAGCCCCAGCATTTT
TRBJ2-2	TRBV2	15	-	-	CASSVARTVTGELFF	TGTGCCAGCAGTGTTGCGAGAACGGTCACCGGGGAGCTGTTTTTT
TRBJ2-5	TRBV5-1	12	-	-	CASSFGAETQYF	TGCGCCAGCAGCTTTGGTGCGGAGACCCAGTACTTC
TRBJ1-5	TRBV10-2	15	-	-	CASSEGTLGNQPQHF	TGCGCCAGCAGTGAGGGGACATTGGGCAATCAGCCCCAGCATTTT
TRBJ2-7	TRBV12-3/TRBV12-4	13	-	few	CASSFGQAYEQYF	TGTGCCAGCAGTTTCGGCCAGGCCTACGAGCAGTACTTC
TRBJ1-6	TRBV4-1	17	-	once	CASSQVGRMFFNSPLHF	TGCGCCAGCAGCCAAGTTGGCAGAATGTTCTTTAATTCACCCCTCCACTTT
TRBJ2-7	TRBV10-2	18	TRBD2	-	CASSETGLGAGGGYEQYF	TGCGCCAGCAGTGAGACGGGACTCGGTGCGGGAGGGGGCTACGAGCAGTACTTC
TRBJ2-6	TRBV9	17	-	-	CASSVESGSVGANVLTF	TGTGCCAGCAGCGTAGAATCCGGGTCGGTTGGGGCCAACGTCCTGACTTTC
TRBJ1-2	TRBV5-6	14	TRBD1	-	CASSFGQGASGYTF	TGTGCCAGCAGCTTTGGACAGGGGGCGAGTGGCTACACCTTC
TRBJ2-5	TRBV13	15	-	-	CASSPRTSGRETQYF	TGTGCCAGCAGCCCTCGGACGTCTGGGAGGGAGACCCAGTACTTC
TRBJ1-2	TRBV9	14	TRBD1	-	CASREIDRGRGYTF	TGTGCCAGCCGGGAGATAGACAGGGGAAGAGGCTACACCTTC
TRBJ1-1	TRBV18	15	-	-	CASSPDTAGNTKAFF	TGTGCCAGCTCACCCGATACAGCAGGGAACACTAAAGCTTTCTTT
TRBJ2-4	TRBV5-6	15	-	-	CASSLGQGAKNIQYF	TGTGCCAGCAGCTTGGGCCAGGGGGCCAAAAACATTCAGTACTTC
TRBJ2-1	TRBV19	14	TRBD2	-	CASRIAGGPNEQFF	TGTGCCAGTAGGATAGCGGGAGGGCCTAATGAGCAGTTCTTC
TRBJ2-6	TRBV24-1	15	-	-	CATSDRRPGANVLTF	TGTGCCACCAGCGACAGGCGTCCTGGGGCCAACGTCCTGACTTTC
TRBJ1-1	TRBV5-5	16	TRBD1	few	CASSLTPTGEGTEAFF	TGTGCCAGCAGCTTGACCCCGACAGGGGAGGGCACTGAAGCTTTCTTT
TRBJ2-7	TRBV5-1	15	TRBD2	-	CASSLVLGRAYEQYF	TGCGCCAGCAGCTTGGTCCTCGGGAGGGCTTACGAGCAGTACTTC
TRBJ1-5	TRBV7-9	16	TRBD1	-	CASSSYGTGMDQPQHF	TGTGCCAGCAGCTCATACGGGACAGGGATGGATCAGCCCCAGCATTTT
TRBJ2-2	TRBV5-4	13	-	-	CASSLVGTGELFF	TGTGCCAGCAGCTTAGTAGGGACTGGGGAGCTGTTTTTT
TRBJ1-2	TRBV19	14	TRBD1	few	CASSPGQGFYGYTF	TGTGCCAGTAGCCCGGGACAGGGGTTCTATGGCTACACCTTC
TRBJ2-3	TRBV6-6	18	TRBD2	-	CASRRQPPGLAITDTQYF	TGTGCCAGCAGGCGACAACCCCCGGGACTAGCGATCACAGATACGCAGTATTTT
TRBJ2-1	TRBV7-9	14	-	few	CASSLGVGGHEQFF	TGTGCCAGCAGCTTAGGAGTAGGGGGTCATGAGCAGTTCTTC
TRBJ2-5	TRBV6-6	13	TRBD1	-	CASRQRQGVTQYF	TGTGCCAGCAGACAACGACAGGGGGTGACCCAGTACTTC
TRBJ2-7	TRBV11-2	15	TRBD1	once	CASSLDTGGLYEQYF	TGTGCCAGCAGCTTAGATACAGGGGGCTTATACGAGCAGTACTTC
TRBJ1-2	TRBV24-1	14	-	few	CATSDLWQDYGYTF	TGTGCCACCAGTGATTTATGGCAGGACTATGGCTACACCTTC
TRBJ2-7	TRBV11-2	15	TRBD2	-	CASSLKLAGLYEQYF	TGTGCCAGCAGCTTAAAACTAGCGGGGCTCTACGAGCAGTACTTC
TRBJ1-5	TRBV12-3/TRBV12-4	13	-	-	CASSLGSNQPQHF	TGTGCCAGCAGCCTCGGGAGCAATCAGCCCCAGCATTTT
TRBJ2-5	TRBV5-1	13	TRBD2	-	CASSFSGGETQYF	TGCGCCAGCAGTTTCTCGGGAGGGGAGACCCAGTACTTC
TRBJ2-7	TRBV2	18	TRBD1	-	CASSSDRGRSFTSYEQYF	TGTGCCAGCAGTTCGGACAGGGGGCGCAGTTTCACCTCCTACGAGCAGTACTTC
TRBJ2-1	TRBV14	14	-	once	CASSQDWVRGPQLF	TGTGCCAGCAGCCAAGATTGGGTCAGGGGACCCCAGCTCTTC
TRBJ2-3	TRBV2	14	-	-	CASSDRQHTDTQYF	TGTGCCAGCAGTGACAGGCAGCACACAGATACGCAGTATTTT
TRBJ1-1	TRBV11-2	14	-	-	CASSPTRGNTEAFF	TGTGCCAGCAGCCCGACCAGGGGGAACACTGAAGCTTTCTTT
TRBJ2-5	TRBV4-1	16	TRBD2	few	CASSPMTSGIQETQYF	TGCGCCAGCAGCCCCATGACTAGCGGCATACAAGAGACCCAGTACTTC
TRBJ2-2	TRBV10-3	23	-	-	CAISDPSGQGKSSGRGNTGELFF	TGTGCCATCAGTGACCCTTCGGGACAGGGGAAGAGTAGCGGGAGGGGGAACACCGGGGAGCTGTTTTTT
TRBJ1-5	TRBV19	12	-	once	CASSIGGQPQHF	TGTGCCAGTAGTATAGGGGGCCAGCCCCAGCATTTT
TRBJ2-3	TRBV7-2	15	-	-	CASSPNPTVADTQYF	TGTGCCAGCAGCCCGAACCCTACCGTCGCGGATACGCAGTATTTT
TRBJ1-1	TRBV4-2	16	TRBD1	-	CASSQLDRDWNTEAFF	TGTGCCAGCAGCCAGTTGGACAGGGATTGGAACACTGAAGCTTTCTTT
TRBJ2-7	TRBV5-4	14	-	-	CASSSGQYTYEQYF	TGTGCCAGCAGCTCGGGACAATATACCTACGAGCAGTACTTC
TRBJ2-3	TRBV5-1	16	TRBD2	-	CASSLEEVAGTDTQYF	TGCGCCAGCAGCTTAGAAGAGGTAGCGGGAACAGATACGCAGTATTTT
TRBJ1-1	TRBV5-1	16	TRBD1	many	CASSSIRGQGNTEAFF	TGCGCCAGCAGTTCAATTCGGGGACAGGGAAACACTGAAGCTTTCTTT